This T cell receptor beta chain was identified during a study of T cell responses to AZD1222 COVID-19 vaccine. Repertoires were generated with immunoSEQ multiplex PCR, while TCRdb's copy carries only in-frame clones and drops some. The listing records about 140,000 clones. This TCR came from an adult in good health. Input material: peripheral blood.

This CDR3 is CASSEGTETGELFF. CDR3 sequence (DNA): TGCGCCAGCAGTGAGGGGACAGAAACCGGGGAGCTGTTTTTT. The chain uses TRBV10-1 and TRBJ2-2; TRBD1 agrees at 7 bases. The CDR3 runs 14 residues. The germline V gene has CDR1 WNHNN and CDR2 SYGVQD (reference sequence). Unmatched junction bases numbered 2, after V lost 2 bases and J lost 5 bases.